The clone carrying this T cell receptor beta chain has more than one count but fewer than ten. Antigen: not known. The sample originates from a study of human T cells and chemical hapten exposure. Turning to the study itself: The sensitizing agent was 2% DPC, placed on 2 cm by 2 cm of upper inner arm skin. Patch tests applied 0.01% DPC to the upper back and were scored after 6 days.

Noted time point: patch test 2, 6 weeks after DPC sensitization. Treatment described: therapeutic diphenylcyclopropenone sensitization with weekly scalp DPC. Findings and caveats of the study: As patch test score rose, PT1 expanded TCR counts tended to rise as well.

CDR3 length: 17 residues. J was trimmed by 0 bases and V by 2 bases; bases with no gene match: 7. Germline CDR1 MDHEN, CDR2 SYDVKM. In the source study's methods: Sample TCR totals centred on a median of around 95,000, ranging roughly 20,000 to 690,600. Using its own MiXCR run on the RACE reads, TCRdb lists one record per CDR3 protein. The V and J calls, along with clone size, are taken from TCRdb and not from the paper's own processing. The sample yields 80,000 to 100,000 distinct CDR3 sequences, around 9.3% seen once. The TCR sequence derives from a woman aged 35 to 49 with alopecia areata. Some clones in this sample may be carry-over from other donors' samples. The chain joins TRBV28 to TRBJ2-1; TRBD1 matches at 7 bases. The specimen comprised whole blood, sampled in connection with sensitization to the hapten diphenylcyclopropenone (DPC). CDR3 nucleotides: TGTGCCAGCAGTTTAGCAGGTGGGACAGTCTCCTACAATGAGCAGTTCTTC. Translation gives CASSLAGGTVSYNEQFF.